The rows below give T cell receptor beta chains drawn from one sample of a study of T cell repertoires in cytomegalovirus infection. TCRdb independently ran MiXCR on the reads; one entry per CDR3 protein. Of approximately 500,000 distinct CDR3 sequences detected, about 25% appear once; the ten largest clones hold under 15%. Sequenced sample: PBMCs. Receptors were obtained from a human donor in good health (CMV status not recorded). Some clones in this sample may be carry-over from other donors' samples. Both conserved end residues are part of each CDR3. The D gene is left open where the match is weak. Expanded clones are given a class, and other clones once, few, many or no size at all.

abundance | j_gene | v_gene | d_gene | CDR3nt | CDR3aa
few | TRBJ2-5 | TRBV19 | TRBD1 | TGTGCCAGTAGTATCTCGCAGGGGGACCAAGAGACCCAGTACTTC | CASSISQGDQETQYF
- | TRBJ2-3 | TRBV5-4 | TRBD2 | TGTGCCAGCAGCCTGGGGTTAGCGGGAACACGCACAGATACGCAGTATTTT | CASSLGLAGTRTDTQYF
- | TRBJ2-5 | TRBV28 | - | TGTGCCAGCAGCGAAAACAGAGAGACCCAGTACTTC | CASSENRETQYF
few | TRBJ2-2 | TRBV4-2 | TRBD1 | TGTGCCAGCAGCCAAGAGGGGACAGGGTCGTTCGGGGAGCTGTTTTTT | CASSQEGTGSFGELFF
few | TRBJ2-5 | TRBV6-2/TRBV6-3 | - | TGTGCCAGCAGTTACTCAAACAGCGTAAGGGAGACCCAGTACTTC | CASSYSNSVRETQYF
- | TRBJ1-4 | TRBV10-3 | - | TGTGCCATCAGTAGCAGGGCAGATAATGAAAAACTGTTTTTT | CAISSRADNEKLFF
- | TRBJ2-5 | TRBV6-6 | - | TGTGCCAGCAGTTACTCGAGAGTCACCTTTGGCCAAGAGACCCAGTACTTC | CASSYSRVTFGQETQYF
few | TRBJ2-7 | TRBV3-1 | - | TGTGCCAGCAGCCAAGAACAGGACGAGCAGTACTTC | CASSQEQDEQYF
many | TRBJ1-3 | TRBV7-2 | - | TGTGCCAGCAGTCCTTACGCTGCCGGGAACACCATATATTTT | CASSPYAAGNTIYF
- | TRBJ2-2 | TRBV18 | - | TGTGCCAGCTCACCACCTAGCGTCACCGGGGAGCTGTTTTTT | CASSPPSVTGELFF
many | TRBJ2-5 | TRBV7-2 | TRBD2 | TGTGCCAGCAGACAGGGGCCTAGCGGGGGGGAGACCCAGTACTTC | CASRQGPSGGETQYF
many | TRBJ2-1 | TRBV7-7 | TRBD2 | TGTGCCAGCAGCTTAGGATCGGCGGGAGGGAACAATGAGCAGTTCTTC | CASSLGSAGGNNEQFF
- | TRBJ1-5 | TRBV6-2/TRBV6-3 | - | TGTGCCAGCATGGGGTCAGGGGGCAATCAGCCCCAGCATTTT | CASMGSGGNQPQHF
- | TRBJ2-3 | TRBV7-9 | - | TGTGCCAGCAGACAGGGTCCCACAGATACGCAGTATTTT | CASRQGPTDTQYF
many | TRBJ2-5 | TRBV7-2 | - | TGTGCCAGCAGCTTAACGCAGACTAACCAAGAGACCCAGTACTTC | CASSLTQTNQETQYF
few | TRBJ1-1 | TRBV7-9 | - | TGTGCCACCATGGCAGACACGAACACTGAAGCTTTCTTT | CATMADTNTEAFF
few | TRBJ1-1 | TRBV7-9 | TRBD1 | TGTGCCAGCAGCCGGACAGGGGATCCGGGCACTGAAGCTTTCTTT | CASSRTGDPGTEAFF
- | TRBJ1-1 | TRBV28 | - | TGTGCCAGCAGTTTAGGGGCAGGGTGGGTGGACACTGAAGCTTTCTTT | CASSLGAGWVDTEAFF
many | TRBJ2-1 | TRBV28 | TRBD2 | TGTGCCAGCAGTTTTCCGGGAGGCTCCTACAATGAGCAGTTCTTC | CASSFPGGSYNEQFF
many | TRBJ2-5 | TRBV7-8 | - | TGTGCCAGCAGCGATAGCGGCCCCAAGAAGGTAGAGACCCAGTACTTC | CASSDSGPKKVETQYF
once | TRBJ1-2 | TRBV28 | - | TGTGCCAGCAGGGGATCCGGGACGCCTCAGGATGGCTACACCTTC | CASRGSGTPQDGYTF
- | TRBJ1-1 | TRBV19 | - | TGTGCCAGTACCCAATCCCAGACACTTATGGAAGCTTTCTTT | CASTQSQTLMEAFF
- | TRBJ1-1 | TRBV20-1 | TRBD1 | TGCAGTGCTAGAGAGACAGGGGGTAAGGCTGAAGCTTTCTTT | CSARETGGKAEAFF
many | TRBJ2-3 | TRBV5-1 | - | TGCGCCAGCAGCCAAGGGGTAGATACGCAGTATTTT | CASSQGVDTQYF
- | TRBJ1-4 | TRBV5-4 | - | TGTGCCAGCAGGGATGGGACCTCGATTAATGAAAAACTGTTTTTT | CASRDGTSINEKLFF
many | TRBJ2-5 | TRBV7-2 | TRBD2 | TGTGCCAGCACCCCCCAGGAGGGAGGGTTTCAAGAGACCCAGTACTTC | CASTPQEGGFQETQYF
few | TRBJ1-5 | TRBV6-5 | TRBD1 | TGTGCCAGCAGTTACTCCCGGACAGGGGGCCAGCCCCAGCATTTT | CASSYSRTGGQPQHF
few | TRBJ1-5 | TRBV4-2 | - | TGTGCCAGCAGCCCCGACTTCGGATTGGATCAGCCCCAGCATTTT | CASSPDFGLDQPQHF
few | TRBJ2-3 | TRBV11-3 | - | TGTGCCAGCAGCTTAGCTTCGGGATTTCTCACAGATACGCAGTATTTT | CASSLASGFLTDTQYF
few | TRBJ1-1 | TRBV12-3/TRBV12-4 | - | TGTGCCAGCAGTTTGCCGTCACTCGCTCCCGAAGCTTTCTTT | CASSLPSLAPEAFF
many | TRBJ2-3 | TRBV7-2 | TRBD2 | TGTGCCAGCAGCCCCCTGGCGGGAGGGCCTTTAGATACGCAGTATTTT | CASSPLAGGPLDTQYF
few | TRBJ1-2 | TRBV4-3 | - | TGCGCCAGCAGCCAAGGTGGACCATATGGCTACACCTTC | CASSQGGPYGYTF
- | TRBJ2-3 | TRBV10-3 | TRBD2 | TGTGCCATCAGTGGGACTAGCGGGAGCGGAGGAGTAGATACGCAGTATTTT | CAISGTSGSGGVDTQYF
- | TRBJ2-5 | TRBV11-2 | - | TGTGCCAGCAGCGCCCTTTCTCGGACACAACAAGAGACCCAGTACTTC | CASSALSRTQQETQYF
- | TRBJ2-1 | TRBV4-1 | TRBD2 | TGTGCCAGCACCTCGGGACTAGCGGGTTACAATGAGCAGTTCTTC | CASTSGLAGYNEQFF
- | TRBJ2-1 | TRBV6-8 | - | TGTGCCAGCAGTCCACTTAACAATGAGCAGTTCTTC | CASSPLNNEQFF
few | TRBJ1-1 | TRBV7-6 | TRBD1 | TGTGCCAGCAGCTTAGGGAGGACAGGACTAAACACTGAAGCTTTCTTT | CASSLGRTGLNTEAFF
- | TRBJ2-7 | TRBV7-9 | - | TGTGCCAGCAGCTGGGGTAGCGGATCGTACGAGCAGTACTTC | CASSWGSGSYEQYF
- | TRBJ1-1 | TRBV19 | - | TGTGCCAGTAGTACCCGATCTTGGAGCCCGAACACTGAAGCTTTCTTT | CASSTRSWSPNTEAFF
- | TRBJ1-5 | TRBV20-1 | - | TGCAGTGCTAGAGGTTTAGGCAATCAGCCCCAGCATTTT | CSARGLGNQPQHF
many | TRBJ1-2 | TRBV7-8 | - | TGTGCCAGCAGCTCCCCACTGGACATTTATGGCTACACCTTC | CASSSPLDIYGYTF
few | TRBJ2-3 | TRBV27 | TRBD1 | TGTGCCAGCCAGACAGGGTCCGCAGATACGCAGTATTTT | CASQTGSADTQYF
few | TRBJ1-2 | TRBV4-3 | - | TGCGCCAGCAGCCAAGAGACCTGGCAGGCGGGTAACTATGGCTACACCTTC | CASSQETWQAGNYGYTF
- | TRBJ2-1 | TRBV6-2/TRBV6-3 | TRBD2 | TGTGCCAGCAGTCCCACTAGCGAGGGGAAGTTCTTC | CASSPTSEGKFF
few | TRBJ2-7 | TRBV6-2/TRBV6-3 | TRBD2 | TGTGCCAGCAGTTACGGAAGCGGGAGTCGGTACGAGCAGTACTTC | CASSYGSGSRYEQYF
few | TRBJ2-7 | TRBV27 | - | TGTGCCAGCAGTTTGATCACATCGACCGAGCAGTACTTC | CASSLITSTEQYF
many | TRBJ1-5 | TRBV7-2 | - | TGTGCCAGCAGCTTAGGACAGACCAGCAATCAGCCCCAGCATTTT | CASSLGQTSNQPQHF
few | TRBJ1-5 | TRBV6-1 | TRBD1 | TGTGCCAGCGAAGGGGAAGTGCAGGGGGGTAGCAATCAGCCCCAGCATTTT | CASEGEVQGGSNQPQHF
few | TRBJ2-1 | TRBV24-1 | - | TGTGCCACCAGTTCGACGGACTTTATTGACAATGAGCAGTTCTTC | CATSSTDFIDNEQFF
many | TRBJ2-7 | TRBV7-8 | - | TGTGCCAGCAGCTTCCGGATATCCTCCTACGAGCAGTACTTC | CASSFRISSYEQYF
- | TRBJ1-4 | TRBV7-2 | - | TGTGCCAGCAGCTTAGCCTCACAGCGTCGAGGTGAAAAACTGTTTTTT | CASSLASQRRGEKLFF
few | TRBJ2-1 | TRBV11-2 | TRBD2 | TGTGCCAGCAGCTCTCCGGGACTAGGAAACAATGAGCAGTTCTTC | CASSSPGLGNNEQFF
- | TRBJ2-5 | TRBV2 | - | TGTGCCAGCAGTAGACAGCCGCAAGAGACCCAGTACTTC | CASSRQPQETQYF
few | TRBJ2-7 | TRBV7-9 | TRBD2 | TGTGCCAGCACTTTAGGCGCGGGACTAGAATACGAGCAGTACTTC | CASTLGAGLEYEQYF
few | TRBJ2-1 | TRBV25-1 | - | TGTGCCATCTCCTGGGGGGCGGATGAGCAGTTCTTC | CAISWGADEQFF